These 29 T cell receptor beta chains originate from one sample sequenced in a study of Graves' ophthalmopathy and Graves' hyperthyroidism. Using RNA transcripts, the TCR beta CDR3 regions were amplified. HTBI-primed first-round RT-PCR preceded second-round multiplex PCR. TCRdb ran MiXCR on the multiplex PCR reads and lists one entry per CDR3 protein. There are roughly 160,000 distinct CDR3 sequences in the sample; roughly two fifths occur only once, and 8% to 10% lies in the top ten. Input material: peripheral blood. Receptors originate from a man younger than 40 with Graves' ophthalmopathy.

The rearrangement uses TRBV20-1 and TRBJ2-7, with 13 bases that match TRBD2. The junction had 5 bases not matched to a gene; V was cut back by 0 bases and J by 3 bases. The CDR3 is 16 residues long. Germline CDR1 and CDR2: DFQATT and SNEGSKA (reference sequence). This CDR3 is CSARDLRLAGGYEQYF. The CDR3 bases are TGCAGTGCTAGAGATCTTAGACTAGCGGGAGGCTACGAGCAGTACTTC.

This clonotype was recorded a few times. The CDR3 nucleotides read TGTGCCAGCAGTTACTCGAATGACAGGGGGTCCGAGACCCAGTACTTC. Amino acid sequence: CASSYSNDRGSETQYF. V usage is TRBV6-5 and J usage is TRBJ2-5; TRBD1 agrees at 9 bases. CDR3 length equals 16 residues. J lost 5 bases, V lost 0 bases, and 7 bases had no gene match. Germline lookup yields CDR1 MNHEY and CDR2 SVGAGI.

CDR3 DNA: TGTGCCTGGAGGTTTGGGACAGCTGAAGCTTTCTTT. Translating gives CAWRFGTAEAFF. V usage is TRBV30 and J usage is TRBJ1-1, with 7 bases lining up with TRBD1. CDR3 size: 12 residues. The germline CDR1 and CDR2 sequences are GTSNPN and SVGIG (reference sequence). V trimming: 3 bases; J trimming: 6 bases; junction bases outside the gene matches: 4.

This clonotype appeared many times. This sequence joins TRBV6-1 and TRBJ1-5, with 9 bases lining up with TRBD1. The CDR3 length is 14 residues. The V gene end was trimmed by 4 bases and the J gene end by 6 bases; junction bases not matched to a gene: 4. Germline CDR1 and CDR2: MNHNS and SASEGT. The CDR3 DNA is TGTGCCAGCAGTGCGGACAGGGGATCTCAGCCCCAGCATTTT. Protein product: CASSADRGSQPQHF.

The genes are TRBV12-3 or TRBV12-4 and TRBJ2-2; TRBD1 aligns across 10 bases. This CDR3 is built from 15 residues. Losses at the gene ends were 7 bases for V and 5 bases for J; bases not matched to a gene: 7. The CDR3 DNA reads TGTGCCAGCACCGGGACAGGGGCAGGAACCGGGGAGCTGTTTTTT. This translates into CASTGTGAGTGELFF.

V usage is TRBV24-1 and J usage is TRBJ2-7, with TRBD2 matching over 12 bases. With V trimmed by 2 bases and J by 5 bases, 3 bases remained unmatched. Germline values: CDR1 KGHDR, CDR2 SFDVKD. This CDR3 region has 15 residues. As DNA, the CDR3 is TGTGCCACCAGTGATTCACTAGCGGGAGGAAACGAGCAGTACTTC. This gives the protein CATSDSLAGGNEQYF.

This clonotype has a count of ten or more. The chain employs TRBV7-2 and TRBJ1-2, with D unresolved. The CDR3 spans 13 residues. With 0 bases removed from V and 4 bases from J, the gap between germline ends came to 6 bases. From germline, CDR1 is SGHTA and CDR2 FQGNSA. CDR3 protein: CASSLAGFYGYTF. CDR3 nucleotides: TGTGCCAGCAGCTTAGCAGGGTTCTATGGCTACACCTTC. Using reference TRBV7-2 and TRBJ1-2 for the parts outside the CDR3, the full variable domain is GAGVSQSPSNKVTEKGKDVELRCDPISGHTALYWYRQSLGQGLEFLIYFQGNSAPDKSGLPSDRFSAERTGGSVSTLTIQRTQQEDSAVYLCASSLAGFYGYTFGSGTRLTVV.

This clonotype was found many times. One end of the junction does not line up with germline, which may come from a read error. The chain has TRBV6-1 and TRBJ2-5, with D possibly TRBD1 on 6 matching bases. Germline V lookup: CDR1 MNHNS, CDR2 SASEGT. The CDR3 contains 16 residues. The CDR3 loop is CASTEPRQAPQETQYF. Written as DNA, the CDR3 is TGTGCCAGCACTGAACCCAGACAGGCCCCGCAAGAGACCCAGTACTTC.

The chain employs TRBV11-2 and TRBJ2-5, with 11 nucleotides matching TRBD2. This CDR3 is built from 15 residues. V trimming: 8 bases; J trimming: 2 bases; junction bases outside the gene matches: 7. The germline CDR1 and CDR2 sequences are SGHAT and FQNNGV. In nucleotides, the CDR3 is TGTGCCAGCGCGGGACTAGCGGCGATTCAAGAGACCCAGTACTTC. This sequence encodes CASAGLAAIQETQYF.

The chain couples TRBV6-5 to TRBJ2-5; D perhaps matches TRBD2 (5 bases). Germline CDR1 and CDR2: MNHEY and SVGAGI. This CDR3 has 13 amino acids. V lost 4 bases and J 7 bases, leaving 13 bases between the germline ends. In nucleotides, the CDR3 is TGTGCCAGCAGTTCTCGGGGTGGCGGGACCCAGTACTTC. It translates to CASSSRGGGTQYF.

This clonotype was counted ten times or more. V usage is TRBV19 and J usage is TRBJ2-2, with 9 bases lining up with TRBD1. V lost 5 bases to trimming and J lost 4 bases; unmatched junction nucleotides: 5. Germline loops: CDR1 LNHDA, CDR2 SQIVND (reference sequence). CDR3 length: 15 amino acids. As DNA, the CDR3 is TGTGCCAGTAGTCTGGGGACAGGGCGCACCGGGGAGCTGTTTTTT. This encodes CASSLGTGRTGELFF.

This rearrangement joins TRBV6-1 to TRBJ1-6; 9 positions agree with TRBD1. V dropped 7 bases and J dropped 7; count of bases not matched to a gene: 8. The CDR3 totals 15 residues. In germline, CDR1 is MNHNS, CDR2 SASEGT. DNA of the CDR3: TGTGCCAGCACCGTGGGACAGGGTCTAAATTCACCCCTCCACTTT. This translates into CASTVGQGLNSPLHF.

This clonotype was detected many times. V gene TRBV6-2 or TRBV6-3 combines with J gene TRBJ2-7; 10 bases agree with TRBD1. Germline V gives CDR1 MNHEY, CDR2 SVGEGT. This CDR3 region has 11 residues. The ends lost 4 bases at V and 10 bases at J; junction bases unmatched: 1. CDR3 residues: CASSLTGGQYF. The CDR3 DNA sequence: TGTGCCAGCAGTTTGACAGGGGGCCAGTACTTC.

This clonotype was observed at least ten times. The rearrangement links TRBV27 to TRBJ1-5; D may be TRBD1 (5 bases). The CDR3 is 12 amino acids. Trimming pared 6 bases from V and 6 bases from J, leaving 9 bases between. In germline, CDR1 is MNHEY, CDR2 SMNVEV (reference sequence). CDR3 sequence reads: CASRQGSQPQHF. The CDR3 nucleotides are TGTGCCAGCAGGCAGGGTAGTCAGCCCCAGCATTTT.

This clonotype was observed once. This chain uses TRBV7-8 with TRBJ1-1; 8 nucleotides align to TRBD1. The germline CDR1 and CDR2 sequences are SGHVS and FQNEAQ. This CDR3 spans 16 amino acids. Germline trimming cut 1 base from V and 3 bases from J; bases unmatched to any gene: 7. The CDR3 is CASSLEISGGYTEAFF. CDR3 coding DNA: TGTGCCAGCAGCTTAGAAATATCAGGGGGCTACACTGAAGCTTTCTTT.

The sample holds many counts of this clonotype. V gene TRBV28 combines with J gene TRBJ1-5, with D tentatively TRBD1 (6 bases). The CDR3 contains 18 residues. V was cut by 7 bases and J by 0 bases, with 22 bases left in between. CDR1 is MDHEN, CDR2 SYDVKM, per germline. The CDR3 DNA is TGTGCCAGCATCGGCTGGGACATCAGATCTTATAGCAATCAGCCCCAGCATTTT. Amino acid sequence: CASIGWDIRSYSNQPQHF.

This clonotype was picked up many times. The rearrangement links TRBV27 to TRBJ2-4, with D tentatively TRBD1 or TRBD2 (5 bases each). V lost 5 bases and J lost 2, with 13 bases in between. The CDR3 consists of 15 residues. Per the germline V gene, CDR1 is MNHEY and CDR2 is SMNVEV (reference sequence). CDR3 amino acids: CASSPEGRSKNIQYF. The CDR3 DNA sequence: TGTGCCAGCAGTCCCGAGGGGCGATCCAAAAACATTCAGTACTTC.

This clonotype was detected ten times or more. In DNA form, the CDR3 reads TGTGCCAGCAGTTCCCCAGGACTAGGAGTCGAGACCCAGTACTTC. Amino acid sequence: CASSSPGLGVETQYF. V usage is TRBV27 and J usage is TRBJ2-5, with 7 bases fitting TRBD2. V gave up 4 bases and J gave up 5 bases; unmatched junction bases: 10. CDR1 is MNHEY and CDR2 is SMNVEV in the germline V gene (reference sequence). The length of the CDR3 is 15 residues.

This clonotype was found many times. The chain couples TRBV20-1 to TRBJ2-5, with D tentatively TRBD2 (7 bases). The germline gives CDR1 DFQATT, CDR2 SNEGSKA (reference sequence). Trimming shortened V by 6 bases and J by 7 bases, and 15 bases separated the two germline ends. This CDR3 has 12 amino acids. The chain's CDR3 is CSAGGGSGTQYF. The CDR3, as DNA: TGCAGTGCCGGGGGCGGGAGTGGGACCCAGTACTTC.

The chain has TRBV2 and TRBJ1-2; D not resolved. Germline lookup yields CDR1 SNHLY and CDR2 FYNNEI. This CDR3 comprises 12 residues. V was clipped by 10 bases and J by 8 bases, with 17 bases between them. The CDR3, as DNA: TGTGCCACCATGATAACACAAGAAGGCTACACCTTC. This sequence encodes CATMITQEGYTF.

The V gene is TRBV6-1, the J gene TRBJ2-7, with D uncertain. The CDR3 runs to 14 residues. V gave up 6 bases and J gave up 0 bases, with 12 bases separating them. CDR1 and CDR2 (germline): MNHNS, SASEGT. DNA for the CDR3: TGTGCCAGCAGCATATATGGAGACTCCTACGAGCAGTACTTC. Its translation: CASSIYGDSYEQYF.

There are many counts of this clonotype. The chain recombines TRBV6-2 or TRBV6-3 with TRBJ2-5; D perhaps matches TRBD2 (6 bases). Germline assignment: CDR1 MNHEY and CDR2 SVGEGT. This CDR3 spans 15 amino acids. The V end was cut by 4 bases, the J end by 5 bases, with 17 bases between. CDR3 in DNA: TGTGCCAGCAGTTTACTAGCCAGCCTTGGCGAGACCCAGTACTTC. Translation: CASSLLASLGETQYF.

This clonotype was found once. The V gene is TRBV12-3 or TRBV12-4, the J gene TRBJ2-7; no clear D. V lost 3 bases and J lost 3, with 9 bases in between. This CDR3 is 13 amino acids long. CDR3 loop: CASSFDQLYEQYF. The CDR3 DNA is TGTGCCAGCAGTTTCGATCAGCTCTACGAGCAGTACTTC.

V and J are TRBV28 and TRBJ2-7; D is undetermined. The germline V gene has CDR1 MDHEN and CDR2 SYDVKM. Between the trimmed V and J ends, which lost 10 bases and 2 bases, there was a span of 12 bases. The CDR3 loop spans 12 amino acids. CDR3 region: CAINSGTYEQYF. CDR3 bases: TGTGCCATCAATTCGGGCACCTACGAGCAGTACTTC. Using reference TRBV28 and TRBJ2-7 for the parts outside the CDR3, the full variable domain is DVKVTQSSRYLVKRTGEKVFLECVQDMDHENMFWYRQDPGLGLRLIYFSYDVKMKEKGDIPEGYSVSREKKERFSLILESASTNQTSMYLCAINSGTYEQYFGPGTRLTVT.

This clonotype was counted many times. This chain links TRBV28 with TRBJ1-1; D possibly corresponds to TRBD1 (6 bases). CDR1 is MDHEN and CDR2 is SYDVKM in the germline V gene. The V end lost 5 bases, the J end lost 4 bases, and 20 bases lay between the germline ends. This CDR3 is 16 amino acids long. CDR3 bases: TGTGCCAGCAGTCCCCAGGGGCAGTGGGGGAGCACTGAAGCTTTCTTT. This gives the protein CASSPQGQWGSTEAFF. The full variable domain, rest sourced from reference TRBV28 and TRBJ1-1, is DVKVTQSSRYLVKRTGEKVFLECVQDMDHENMFWYRQDPGLGLRLIYFSYDVKMKEKGDIPEGYSVSREKKERFSLILESASTNQTSMYLCASSPQGQWGSTEAFFGQGTRLTVV.

This clonotype occurred many times. The chain couples TRBV6-1 to TRBJ2-5, with TRBD2 matching 8 bases. Germline CDR1 reads MNHNS; CDR2 reads SASEGT. CDR3 length: 15 amino acids. V lost 2 bases to trimming and J lost 7 bases; unmatched junction nucleotides: 9. The CDR3 sequence: CASSEKAGEYGTQYF. The CDR3 DNA reads TGTGCCAGCAGTGAAAAAGCGGGAGAATATGGGACCCAGTACTTC.

This clonotype was observed at least ten times. The genes are TRBV20-1 and TRBJ1-6; TRBD1 is a possible D gene (5 bases). The CDR3 sequence is 14 residues long. Germline assignment: CDR1 DFQATT and CDR2 SNEGSKA (reference sequence). With 5 bases removed from V and 4 bases from J, the gap between germline ends came to 12 bases. CDR3 loop: CSAPDSSYNSPLHF. CDR3 DNA sequence: TGCAGTGCTCCCGACAGCTCATATAATTCACCCCTCCACTTT.

The rearrangement uses TRBV6-1 and TRBJ2-7, with 8 positions matching TRBD1. V trimming: 2 bases; J trimming: 0 bases; junction bases outside the gene matches: 3. In germline, CDR1 is MNHNS, CDR2 SASEGT. The CDR3 consists of 15 residues. The CDR3 here is CASSERGTGSYEQYF. The CDR3 DNA is TGTGCCAGCAGTGAAAGGGGGACAGGCTCCTACGAGCAGTACTTC.

This clonotype has more than one count but fewer than ten. The V gene is TRBV12-3 or TRBV12-4, the J gene TRBJ2-6; no clear D gene. The CDR3 has 13 residues. Deletions cut 1 base from V and 4 bases from J, with 2 bases between. The CDR3 loop reads CASSLVGANVLTF. The CDR3 nucleotides are TGTGCCAGCAGTTTAGTGGGGGCCAACGTCCTGACTTTC.